This T cell receptor beta chain was sequenced during a study of TIL therapy for anti-PD-1-resistant metastatic lung cancer. The CDR3 is 14 amino acids. CDR1 and CDR2 from the germline V gene are KGHSY and FQNENV. V lost 0 bases and J 5 bases, leaving 10 bases between the germline ends. Time point specified: pre-treatment sample, taken before nivolumab and TIL therapy. Enrollment ran from October 2017 to January 2020. The immunoSEQ assay was v3. Survey-level samples got 2 million or so read pairs; deep-level samples got about 4.5-6.5 million. The table came from immunoSEQ multiplex PCR; TCRdb's copy has only in-frame clones and leaves some out. Among tens of thousands of clones, about nine tenths were seen once, and the ten largest hold approximately 2.4%.

This clonotype was sampled from a person aged 25 to 85 with non-small cell lung cancer. Sequenced material: blood, taken at baseline. V is TRBV16 and J is TRBJ2-5, with D possibly being TRBD2 (5 bases). In DNA, the CDR3 is TGTGCCAGCAGCCAATCAGCTAGCCGGGAGACCCAGTACTTC. This translates into CASSQSASRETQYF.